This T cell receptor (beta chain) originates from a study of blood T cell repertoires in COVID-19. About the research overall: COVID-19 samples from acute and convalescent phases originated in the United States, Italy and Spain.

In the original analysis: Amplification of reference gene primers provided the estimated nucleated cell counts. Data came from immunoSEQ multiplex PCR; TCRdb stores just in-frame clones and leaves some out. V and J calls and clone size are copied from that table; D and trimming were computed from the DNA. The sample shows around 320,000 clones, approximately 89% of them seen only once. Recruitment covered some 25 US areas and drew participants whose ages spanned about 18 to 90 years. Sequences were obtained from PBMCs or T cells enriched from blood (not recorded which). The TCR sequence derives from a woman aged 45-65 years who had been exposed to COVID-19.

The CDR3 bases are TGTGCCAGCAGTCCAGACGGGGGAGGCCAGCCCCAGCATTTT. Translating it yields CASSPDGGGQPQHF. This chain links TRBV27 with TRBJ1-5; D perhaps matches TRBD1 (5 bases). V was trimmed by 5 bases and J by 7 bases, leaving 15 bases between them. The CDR3 is 14 amino acids. Germline CDR1 reads MNHEY; CDR2 reads SMNVEV (reference sequence).